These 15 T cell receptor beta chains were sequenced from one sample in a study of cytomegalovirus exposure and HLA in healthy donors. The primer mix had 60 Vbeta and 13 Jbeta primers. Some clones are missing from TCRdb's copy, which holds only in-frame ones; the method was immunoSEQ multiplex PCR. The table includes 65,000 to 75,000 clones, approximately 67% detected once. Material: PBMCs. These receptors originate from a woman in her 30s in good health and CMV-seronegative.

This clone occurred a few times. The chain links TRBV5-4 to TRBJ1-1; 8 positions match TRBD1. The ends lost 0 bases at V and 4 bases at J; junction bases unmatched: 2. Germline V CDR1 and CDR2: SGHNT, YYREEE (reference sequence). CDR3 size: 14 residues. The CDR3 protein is CASSLAGGLTEAFF. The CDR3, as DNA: TGTGCCAGCAGCTTGGCAGGGGGCCTCACTGAAGCTTTCTTT.

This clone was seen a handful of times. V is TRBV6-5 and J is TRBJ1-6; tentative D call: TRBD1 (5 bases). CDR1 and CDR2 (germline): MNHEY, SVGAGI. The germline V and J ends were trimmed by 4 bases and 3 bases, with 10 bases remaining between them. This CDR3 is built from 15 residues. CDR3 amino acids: CASSLDRRYNSPLHF. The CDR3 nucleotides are TGTGCCAGCAGTTTAGACAGACGCTATAATTCACCCCTCCACTTT.

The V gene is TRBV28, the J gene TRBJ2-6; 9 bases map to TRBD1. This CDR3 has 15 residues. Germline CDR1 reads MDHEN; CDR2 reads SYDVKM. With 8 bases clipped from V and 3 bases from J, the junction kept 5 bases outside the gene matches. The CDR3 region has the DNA TGTGCCAGCGTAACAGGGGGCAGTGGGGCCAACGTCCTGACTTTC. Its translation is CASVTGGSGANVLTF.

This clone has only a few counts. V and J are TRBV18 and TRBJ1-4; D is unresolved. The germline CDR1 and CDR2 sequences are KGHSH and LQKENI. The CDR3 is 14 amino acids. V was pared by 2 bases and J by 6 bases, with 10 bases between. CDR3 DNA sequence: TGTGCCAGCTCACCAAGGACTACGGATGAAAAACTGTTTTTT. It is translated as CASSPRTTDEKLFF.

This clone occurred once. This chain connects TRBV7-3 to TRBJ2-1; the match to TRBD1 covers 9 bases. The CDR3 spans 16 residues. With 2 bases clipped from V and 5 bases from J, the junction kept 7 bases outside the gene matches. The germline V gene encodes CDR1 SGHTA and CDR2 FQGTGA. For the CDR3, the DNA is TGTGCCAGCAGCTTAGGGGGACAGGGCCTCGACAATGAGCAGTTCTTC. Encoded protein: CASSLGGQGLDNEQFF.

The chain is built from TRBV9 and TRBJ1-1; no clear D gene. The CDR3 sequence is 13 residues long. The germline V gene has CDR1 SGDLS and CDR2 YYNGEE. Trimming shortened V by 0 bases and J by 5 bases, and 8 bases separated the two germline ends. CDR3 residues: CASSVGLETEAFF. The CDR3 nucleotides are TGTGCCAGCAGCGTAGGCCTCGAGACTGAAGCTTTCTTT.

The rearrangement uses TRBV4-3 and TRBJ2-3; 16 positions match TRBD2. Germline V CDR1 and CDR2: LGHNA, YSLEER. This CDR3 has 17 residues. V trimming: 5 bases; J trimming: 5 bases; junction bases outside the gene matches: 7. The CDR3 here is CASSRGLAGGPRDTQYF. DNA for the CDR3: TGCGCCAGCAGCAGGGGACTAGCGGGGGGGCCCAGAGATACGCAGTATTTT.

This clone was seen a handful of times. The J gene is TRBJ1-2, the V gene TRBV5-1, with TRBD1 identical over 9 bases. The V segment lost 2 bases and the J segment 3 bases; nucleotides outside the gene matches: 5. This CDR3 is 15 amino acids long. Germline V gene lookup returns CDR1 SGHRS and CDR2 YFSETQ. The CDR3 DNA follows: TGCGCCAGCAGCTTTAACCACAGGGGGCACTATGGCTACACCTTC. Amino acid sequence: CASSFNHRGHYGYTF.

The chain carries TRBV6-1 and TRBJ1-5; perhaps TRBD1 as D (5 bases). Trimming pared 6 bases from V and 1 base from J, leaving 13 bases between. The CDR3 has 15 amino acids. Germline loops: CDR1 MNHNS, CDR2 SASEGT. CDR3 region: CASSRARGSNQPQHF. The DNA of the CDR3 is TGTGCCAGCAGCCGGGCCCGGGGGAGCAATCAGCCCCAGCATTTT.

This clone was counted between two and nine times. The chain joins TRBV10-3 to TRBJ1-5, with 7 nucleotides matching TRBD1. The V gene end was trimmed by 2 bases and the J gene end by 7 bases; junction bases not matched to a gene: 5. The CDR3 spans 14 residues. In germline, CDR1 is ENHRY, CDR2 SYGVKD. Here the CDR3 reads CAISEGRGIQPQHF. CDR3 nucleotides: TGTGCCATCAGTGAGGGCAGGGGGATCCAGCCCCAGCATTTT.

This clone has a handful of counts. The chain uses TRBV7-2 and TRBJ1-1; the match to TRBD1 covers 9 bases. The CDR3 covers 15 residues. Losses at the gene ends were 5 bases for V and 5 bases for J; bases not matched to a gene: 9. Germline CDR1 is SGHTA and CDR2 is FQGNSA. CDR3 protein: CASSLRTGVVTEAFF. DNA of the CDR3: TGTGCCAGCAGCCTGCGGACAGGGGTGGTAACTGAAGCTTTCTTT.

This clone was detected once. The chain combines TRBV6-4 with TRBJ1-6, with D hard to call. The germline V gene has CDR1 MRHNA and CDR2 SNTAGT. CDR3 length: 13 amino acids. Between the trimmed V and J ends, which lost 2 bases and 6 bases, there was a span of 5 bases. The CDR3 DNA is TGTGCCAGCAGTGACCGGGTTAATTCACCCCTCCACTTT. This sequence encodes CASSDRVNSPLHF.

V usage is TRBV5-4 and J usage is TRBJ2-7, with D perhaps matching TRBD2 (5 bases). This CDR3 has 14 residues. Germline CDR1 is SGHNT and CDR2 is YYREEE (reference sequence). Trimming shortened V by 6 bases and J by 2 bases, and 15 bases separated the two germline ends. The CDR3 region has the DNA TGTGCCAGCAACGGGAAAGAGACGGCCTACGAGCAGTACTTC. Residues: CASNGKETAYEQYF.

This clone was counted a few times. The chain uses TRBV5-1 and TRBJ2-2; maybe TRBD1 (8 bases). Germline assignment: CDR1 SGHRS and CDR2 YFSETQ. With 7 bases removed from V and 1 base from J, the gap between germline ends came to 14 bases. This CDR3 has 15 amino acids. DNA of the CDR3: TGCGCCAGCCAACAGGGGGGGCTGAACACCGGGGAGCTGTTTTTT. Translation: CASQQGGLNTGELFF.

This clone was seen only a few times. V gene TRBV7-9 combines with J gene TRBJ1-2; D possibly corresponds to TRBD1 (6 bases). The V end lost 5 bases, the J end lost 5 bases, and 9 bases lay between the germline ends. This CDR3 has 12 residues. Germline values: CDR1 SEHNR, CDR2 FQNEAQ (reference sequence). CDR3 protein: CASSTDRYGYTF. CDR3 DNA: TGTGCCAGCAGCACGGACAGATATGGCTACACCTTC.